This T cell receptor (beta chain) was retrieved from a study of response to subunit inactivated influenza vaccine. Study-level points and caveats: Few additional T cells are recruited per seasonal influenza vaccination, authors suggested.

A remark on this clonotype: The antigen is unknown.

From the RT-PCR reads, TCRdb called clonotypes with MiXCR, one entry per CDR3 protein. Here the sample spans about 520,000 distinct CDR3 sequences, around 25% being singletons. V was shortened by 3 bases and J by 8 bases, with 8 bases between the two germline ends. The germline V gene encodes CDR1 ENHRY and CDR2 SYGVKD. This CDR3 has 13 amino acids. Sequenced material: CD4+ T cells sorted from PBMCs, taken around 5 days after vaccination. The chain couples TRBV10-3 to TRBJ1-6; a weak D match, TRBD1 (5 bases). The TCR originated in a man aged 45-65 years who received an inactivated influenza vaccine. CDR3 loop: CAISDQGDSPLHF. DNA for the CDR3: TGTGCCATCAGTGACCAGGGAGATTCACCCCTCCACTTT.